Listed below are T cell receptor beta chains from one sample, sequenced in a study of T cells in Graves' hyperthyroidism and ophthalmopathy. TCRdb itself ran the multiplex PCR reads through MiXCR, one entry per CDR3 protein. The sample carries 750,000 to 950,000 distinct CDR3 sequences, over 35% recorded once. Sequencing was done on a sample of blood. Source of these receptors: a man younger than 35 with Graves' hyperthyroidism. CDR3s include the opening cysteine and the closing phenylalanine or tryptophan. The order of the fields is V gene, D gene, clone size, J gene, CDR3 DNA, CDR3 protein. A D gene is named only where the DNA matches it firmly. Not all rows give a size; the values are once, few, many and, for expanded clones, a class.

>TRBV19|NA|NA|TRBJ2-2
TGTGCCAGTAGGTGGGGGGGGCCCGGGGAGCTGTTTTTT
CASRWGGPGELFF
>TRBV20-1|TRBD2|many|TRBJ2-5
TGCAGTGCTAGTGGAGCGGGAGGTTGGGAGACCCAGTACTTC
CSASGAGGWETQYF
>TRBV6-4|NA|many|TRBJ1-5
TGTGCCAGCAGTGATGGTGGGGCCCAGCATTTT
CASSDGGAQHF
>TRBV4-1|NA|once|TRBJ2-7
TGTGCCAGCAGCCAAGATTGGGACTACGAGCAGTACTTC
CASSQDWDYEQYF
>TRBV19|NA|NA|TRBJ1-1
TGTGCCAGCATCCAACCCCAGGCCCAGATGAAAGCTTTCTTT
CASIQPQAQMKAFF
>TRBV5-5|NA|NA|TRBJ1-1
TGTGCCAGCAGCCCCAGGGTTAACGTTGAAGCTTTCTTT
CASSPRVNVEAFF
>TRBV9|NA|many|TRBJ1-2
TGTGCCAGTGGTACAGAGCCTTCTTTCTATGGCTACACCTTC
CASGTEPSFYGYTF
>TRBV10-3|TRBD1|many|TRBJ1-4
TGTGCCATCAGAGGGACAGAGAATGAAAAACTGTTTTTT
CAIRGTENEKLFF
>TRBV2|NA|NA|TRBJ2-5
TGTGCCAGCAAACGGGACTCGGGCCGAGGGGAGACCCAGTACTTC
CASKRDSGRGETQYF
>TRBV5-6|TRBD1|NA|TRBJ2-6
TGTGCCAGCAGCTATTTGACAGGGGAGCCCAACGTCCTGACTTTC
CASSYLTGEPNVLTF
>TRBV5-5|TRBD1|NA|TRBJ1-1
TGTGCCAGCAGCCTCCTCTACGGGACAGGGGGAAAGGGCACTGAAGCTTTCTTT
CASSLLYGTGGKGTEAFF
>TRBV19|NA|NA|TRBJ1-1
TGTGCCAGCAGCCAAGATGGCCGGGGATCGGGCACTGAAGCTTTCTTT
CASSQDGRGSGTEAFF
>TRBV12-3/TRBV12-4|NA|NA|TRBJ2-7
TGTGCCAGCAGTTATGGAGGGACGGACTACGAGCAGTACTTC
CASSYGGTDYEQYF
>TRBV7-2|NA|NA|TRBJ1-5
TGTGCCGGCAGCTTAGGGGGGGGAAATCAGCCCCAGCATTTT
CAGSLGGGNQPQHF
>TRBV7-8|NA|few|TRBJ1-6
TGTGCCAGCAGCTTCCCCGATTCCAATTCACCCCTCCACTTT
CASSFPDSNSPLHF
>TRBV7-6|TRBD1|few|TRBJ2-6
TGTGCCAGCAGCCCGGGACAGGGGGCCCTTGGGGCCAACGTCCTGACTTTC
CASSPGQGALGANVLTF
>TRBV5-1|NA|many|TRBJ1-1
TGCGCCAGCAGCCCGATGGGGGGGCTGGCTGAAGCTTTCTTT
CASSPMGGLAEAFF
>TRBV9|NA|NA|TRBJ1-1
TGTGCCAGCAGTCGAGGTCAGGGATTGGGGACTGAAGCTTTCTTT
CASSRGQGLGTEAFF
>TRBV10-1|TRBD1|NA|TRBJ2-7
TGTGCCAGCTCACCCACCGCAGGACAGGACTCCTACGAGCAGTACTTC
CASSPTAGQDSYEQYF
>TRBV7-3|NA|NA|TRBJ2-6
TGTGCCAGCAGCCCCTGGGGAGGGGCCAACGTCCTGACTTTC
CASSPWGGANVLTF
>TRBV7-3|TRBD1|few|TRBJ2-7
TGTGCCAGCAGCTTAGATCAGGGGGCAGAAACCTACGAGCAGTACTTC
CASSLDQGAETYEQYF
>TRBV25-1|TRBD1|few|TRBJ1-1
TGTGCCAGCAGTGAATCGGAACAGGGGGCGCGATATGGGGGGACTGAAGCTTTCTTT
CASSESEQGARYGGTEAFF
>TRBV7-6|TRBD1|NA|TRBJ1-1
TGTGCCAGCAGCTCAGGGCCCATGACAGGGGGGGGATCGGCTGAAGCTTTCTTT
CASSSGPMTGGGSAEAFF
>TRBV20-1|TRBD1|NA|TRBJ1-5
TGCAGTGCTCCCCCAGGGGGAAGCAATCAGCCCCAGCATTTT
CSAPPGGSNQPQHF
>TRBV19|NA|NA|TRBJ1-1
TGTGCCAGTAGTATGGTGGGGTCTAGGAACACTGAAGCTTTCTTT
CASSMVGSRNTEAFF
>TRBV20-1|TRBD1|few|TRBJ1-1
TGCAGTGCCCACGCCATGACAGGGGCGAACACTGAAGCTTTCTTT
CSAHAMTGANTEAFF
>TRBV15|TRBD1|NA|TRBJ1-5
TGTGCCACCAGCAGGGCCACAGGGGGCAATCAGCCCCAGCATTTT
CATSRATGGNQPQHF
>TRBV7-2|NA|NA|TRBJ1-2
TGCGCCAGCAGCTTCTTACAGGGAACCACTAACTATGGCTACACCTTC
CASSFLQGTTNYGYTF
>TRBV7-9|NA|NA|TRBJ2-7
TGTGCCAGCACCCCAGGCACTAGTCTCCCCTACGAGCAGTACTTC
CASTPGTSLPYEQYF
>TRBV7-9|TRBD2|NA|TRBJ2-7
TGTGCCAGCAGCTCAACCGCAGGGCGGGAGACGGGCGAGCAGTACTTC
CASSSTAGRETGEQYF
>TRBV29-1|TRBD2|NA|TRBJ2-7
TGCAGCGTTAGTAGCGGGATCACCGGGGAGCAGTACTTC
CSVSSGITGEQYF
>TRBV10-3|TRBD1|few|TRBJ1-1
TGTGCCAGCAGTTCCTGGGACAGCATGAACACTGAAGCTTTCTTT
CASSSWDSMNTEAFF
>TRBV29-1|NA|many|TRBJ1-2
TGCAGCGTTGAAGGTCCTTGGGGCGGCTACACCTTC
CSVEGPWGGYTF
>TRBV19|NA|many|TRBJ1-2
TGTGCCAGTACCTGGGGAAAGGGGCTTACTTTCTATGGCTACACCTTC
CASTWGKGLTFYGYTF
>TRBV7-9|NA|once|TRBJ2-6
TGTGCCAGCAGCCAACGGGGCTCTGGGGCCAACGTCCTGACTTTC
CASSQRGSGANVLTF
>TRBV25-1|NA|NA|TRBJ1-2
TGTGCCAGCACCCGGGACCCAAACGGTGGCTACACCTTC
CASTRDPNGGYTF
>TRBV7-3|TRBD2|few|TRBJ2-7
TGTGCCAGCAGCAAGACCGGGACTAGCGTGCTCGAGCAGTACTTC
CASSKTGTSVLEQYF
>TRBV5-1|NA|few|TRBJ1-1
TGCGCCAGCAGCGACCCAGAGACGGGCACTGAAGCTTTCTTT
CASSDPETGTEAFF
>TRBV7-9|TRBD2|NA|TRBJ2-7
TGTGCCAGCAGCCGGGGACTAGCGGGAGTGGGGCAGTACTTC
CASSRGLAGVGQYF
>TRBV19|NA|NA|TRBJ2-7
TGTGCCAGTAGTATAGACATCTCCTCCTACGAGCAGTACTTC
CASSIDISSYEQYF
>TRBV12-3/TRBV12-4|NA|NA|TRBJ1-2
TGTGCCAGCAGTTTAAGGGGCAGCCTTCTCAGCTACACCTTC
CASSLRGSLLSYTF
>TRBV19|NA|many|TRBJ1-6
TGTGCCAGTACCCCCGACAGCTATAATTCACCCCTCCACTTT
CASTPDSYNSPLHF
>TRBV19|NA|NA|TRBJ2-7
TGTGCCAGTAGTACGGGAGCAACCGAGCAGTACTTC
CASSTGATEQYF
>TRBV7-2|NA|NA|TRBJ1-1
TGTGCCAGCAGCCAGGGACAAACAGTTAAGAACACTGAAGCTTTCTTT
CASSQGQTVKNTEAFF
>TRBV20-1|TRBD1|few|TRBJ1-3
TGCAGTGCTGAGGACAGGGGTGCTGGAAACACCATATATTTT
CSAEDRGAGNTIYF
>TRBV20-1|TRBD1|once|TRBJ2-7
TGCAGTGCTAGACTGACAGGGGCCTACGAGCAGTACTTC
CSARLTGAYEQYF
>TRBV7-6|TRBD1|many|TRBJ1-6
TGTGCCAGCAGCACCGGGACAGGAGGGTCACCCCTCCACTTT
CASSTGTGGSPLHF
>TRBV29-1|TRBD1|NA|TRBJ2-7
TGCAGTCCCGAGGGACAGGTGGGGCCGTACGAGCAGTACTTC
CSPEGQVGPYEQYF
>TRBV9|TRBD2|NA|TRBJ2-7
TGTGCCAGCAGCCCGGGACTAGAGGCTTTGGGCGAGCAGTACTTC
CASSPGLEALGEQYF
>TRBV5-1|NA|few|TRBJ2-7
TGCGCCAGCAGCTTAACTCACGGACCACCCTACGAGCAGTACTTC
CASSLTHGPPYEQYF
>TRBV10-3|TRBD2|many|TRBJ2-5
TGTGCCATCAGTACGGGACTAGCGGGTTCAGAGACCCAGTACTTC
CAISTGLAGSETQYF
>TRBV9|NA|NA|TRBJ1-1
TGTGCCAGCAGCCAAGCACAGGCCCGGACTGAAGCTTTCTTT
CASSQAQARTEAFF
>TRBV10-3|NA|few|TRBJ2-5
TGTGCCGGATCTTTCGGACAGTACCAAATGGAGACCCAGTACTTC
CAGSFGQYQMETQYF
>TRBV24-1|NA|many|TRBJ2-7
TGTGCCACCAGTGATTACCGGGACTCCTTAGGGCTCCACGAGCAGTACTTC
CATSDYRDSLGLHEQYF
>TRBV6-5|NA|few|TRBJ2-7
TGTGCCAGCAGCCTCGGGGGACGGTACTACGAGCAGTACTTC
CASSLGGRYYEQYF
>TRBV5-1|NA|NA|TRBJ1-5
TGCGCCAGCAGCTTACGGGGACTCAATAGCAATCAGCCCCAGCATTTT
CASSLRGLNSNQPQHF
>TRBV9|TRBD1|NA|TRBJ1-2
TGTGCCAGCAGCTCCCTGGGGACAGGGGTGAATGGCTACACCTTC
CASSSLGTGVNGYTF
>TRBV19|NA|many|TRBJ1-1
TGTGCCAGCAGGGGCCCGAGCCCTGAAGCTTTCTTT
CASRGPSPEAFF
>TRBV6-5|TRBD1|NA|TRBJ1-4
TGTGCCAGCAGTTACTCGTACAGGGGGCCGGATAATGAAAAACTGTTTTTT
CASSYSYRGPDNEKLFF